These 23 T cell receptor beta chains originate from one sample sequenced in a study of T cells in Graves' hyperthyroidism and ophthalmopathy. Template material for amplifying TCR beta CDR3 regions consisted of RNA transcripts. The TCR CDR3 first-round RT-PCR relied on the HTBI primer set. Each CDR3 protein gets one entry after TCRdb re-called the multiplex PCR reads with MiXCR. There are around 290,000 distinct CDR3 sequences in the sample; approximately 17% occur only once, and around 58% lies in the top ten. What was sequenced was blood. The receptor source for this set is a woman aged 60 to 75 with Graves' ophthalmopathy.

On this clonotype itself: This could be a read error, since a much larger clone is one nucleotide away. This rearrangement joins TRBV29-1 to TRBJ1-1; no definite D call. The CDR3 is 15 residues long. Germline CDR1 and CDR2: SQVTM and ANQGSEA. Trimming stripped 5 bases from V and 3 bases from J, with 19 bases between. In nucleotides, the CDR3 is TGCAGCGTTTTCCCCCGGGCTGAGAGGGACACTGAAGCTTTCTTT. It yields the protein CSVFPRAERDTEAFF.

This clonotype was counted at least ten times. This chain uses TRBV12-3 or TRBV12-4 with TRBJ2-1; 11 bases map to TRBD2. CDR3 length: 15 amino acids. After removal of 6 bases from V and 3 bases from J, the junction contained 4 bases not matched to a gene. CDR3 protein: CASSRLAGGYNEQFF. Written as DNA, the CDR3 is TGTGCCAGCAGCCGCCTAGCGGGGGGCTACAATGAGCAGTTCTTC.

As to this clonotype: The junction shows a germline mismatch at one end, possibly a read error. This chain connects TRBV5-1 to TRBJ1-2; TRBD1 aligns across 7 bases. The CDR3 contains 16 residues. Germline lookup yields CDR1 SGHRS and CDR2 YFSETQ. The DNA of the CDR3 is TGTGTCAGCAGCTTTCCCCAAGACGGGACAGAGGATGGCTACACCTTC. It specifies CVSSFPQDGTEDGYTF. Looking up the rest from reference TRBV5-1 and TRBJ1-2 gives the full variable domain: KAGVTQTPRYLIKTRGQQVTLSCSPISGHRSVSWYQQTPGQGLQFLFEYFSETQRNKGNFPGRFSGRQFSNSRSEMNVSTLELGDSALYLCVSSFPQDGTEDGYTFGSGTRLTVV.

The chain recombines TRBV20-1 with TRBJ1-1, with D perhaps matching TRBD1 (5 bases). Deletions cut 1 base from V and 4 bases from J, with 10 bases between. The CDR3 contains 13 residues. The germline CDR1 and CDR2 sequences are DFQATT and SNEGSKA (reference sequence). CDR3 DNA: TGCAGTGCTAGAGCAACCCAGGGCACTGAAGCTTTCTTT. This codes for CSARATQGTEAFF.

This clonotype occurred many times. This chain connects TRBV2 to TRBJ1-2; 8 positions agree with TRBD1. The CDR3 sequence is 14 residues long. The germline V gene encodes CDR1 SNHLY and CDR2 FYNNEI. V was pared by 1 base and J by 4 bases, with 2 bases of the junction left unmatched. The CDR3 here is CASSEDRGAYGYTF. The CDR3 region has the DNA TGTGCCAGCAGTGAAGACAGGGGGGCCTATGGCTACACCTTC.

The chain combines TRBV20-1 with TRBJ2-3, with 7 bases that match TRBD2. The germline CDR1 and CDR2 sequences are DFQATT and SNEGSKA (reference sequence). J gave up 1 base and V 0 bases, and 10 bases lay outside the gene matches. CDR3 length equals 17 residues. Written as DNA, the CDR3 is TGCAGTGCTAGAGATTTGGGCGGGAGAGAGGGCACAGATACGCAGTATTTT. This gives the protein CSARDLGGREGTDTQYF.

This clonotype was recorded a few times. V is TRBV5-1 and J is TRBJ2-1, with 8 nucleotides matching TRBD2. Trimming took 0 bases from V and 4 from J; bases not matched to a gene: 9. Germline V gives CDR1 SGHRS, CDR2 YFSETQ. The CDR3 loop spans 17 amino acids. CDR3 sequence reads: CASSLGLAGGTYNEQFF. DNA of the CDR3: TGCGCCAGCAGCTTGGGCCTAGCGGGTGGAACTTACAATGAGCAGTTCTTC.

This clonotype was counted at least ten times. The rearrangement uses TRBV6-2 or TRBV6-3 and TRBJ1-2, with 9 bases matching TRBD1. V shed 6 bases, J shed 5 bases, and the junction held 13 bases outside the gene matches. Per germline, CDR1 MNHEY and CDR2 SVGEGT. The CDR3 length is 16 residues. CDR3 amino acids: CASRSGTGSGSYGYTF. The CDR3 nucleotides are TGTGCCAGCAGATCCGGGACAGGGAGCGGATCGTATGGCTACACCTTC.

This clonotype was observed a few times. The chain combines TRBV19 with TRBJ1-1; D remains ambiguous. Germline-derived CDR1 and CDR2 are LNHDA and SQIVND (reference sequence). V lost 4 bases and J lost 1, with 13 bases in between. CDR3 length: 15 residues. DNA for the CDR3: TGTGCCAGTAGTAGCCGACGGTCTGCGAACACTGAAGCTTTCTTT. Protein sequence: CASSSRRSANTEAFF.

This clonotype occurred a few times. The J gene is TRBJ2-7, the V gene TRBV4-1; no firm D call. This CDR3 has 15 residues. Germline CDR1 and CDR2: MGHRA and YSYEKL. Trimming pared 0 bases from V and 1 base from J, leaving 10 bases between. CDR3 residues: CASSQDISHSYEQYF. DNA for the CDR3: TGCGCCAGCAGCCAAGATATCAGTCATTCCTACGAGCAGTACTTC.

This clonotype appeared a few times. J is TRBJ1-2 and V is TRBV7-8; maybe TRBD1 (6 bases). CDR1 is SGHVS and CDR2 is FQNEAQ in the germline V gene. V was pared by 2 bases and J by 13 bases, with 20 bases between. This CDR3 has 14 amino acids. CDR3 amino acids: CASSLSSNRDKRTF. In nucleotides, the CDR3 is TGTGCCAGCAGCTTATCCTCAAACAGGGATAAGCGCACCTTC.

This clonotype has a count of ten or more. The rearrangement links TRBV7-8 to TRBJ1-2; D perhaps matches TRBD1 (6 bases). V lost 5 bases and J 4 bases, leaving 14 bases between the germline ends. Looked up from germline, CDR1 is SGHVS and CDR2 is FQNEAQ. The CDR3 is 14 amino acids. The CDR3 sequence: CASSERGGLYGYTF. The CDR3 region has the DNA TGTGCCAGCAGCGAAAGGGGGGGCCTCTATGGCTACACCTTC. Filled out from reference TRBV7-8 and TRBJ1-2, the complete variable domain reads GAGVSQSPRYKVAKRGQDVALRCDPISGHVSLFWYQQALGQGPEFLTYFQNEAQLDKSGLPSDRFFAERPEGSVSTLKIQRTQQEDSAVYLCASSERGGLYGYTFGSGTRLTVV.

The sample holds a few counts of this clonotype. CDR3 sequence: CASRVTAAVVFQYF. The CDR3 DNA reads as TGTGCCAGCAGGGTGACAGCTGCAGTAGTATTCCAGTATTTT. The V call is TRBV6-1, the J call TRBJ2-3; maybe TRBD1 (5 bases). V was pared by 6 bases and J by 12 bases, with 22 bases between. Germline lookup yields CDR1 MNHNS and CDR2 SASEGT. This CDR3 has 14 amino acids.

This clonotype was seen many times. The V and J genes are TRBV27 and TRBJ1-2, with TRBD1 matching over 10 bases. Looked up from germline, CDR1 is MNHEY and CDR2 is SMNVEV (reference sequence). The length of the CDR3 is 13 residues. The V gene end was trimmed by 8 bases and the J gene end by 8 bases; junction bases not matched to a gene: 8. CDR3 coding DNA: TGTGCCAGCTGGACAGGGGGAGGTAGAGGCTACACCTTC. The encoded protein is CASWTGGGRGYTF.

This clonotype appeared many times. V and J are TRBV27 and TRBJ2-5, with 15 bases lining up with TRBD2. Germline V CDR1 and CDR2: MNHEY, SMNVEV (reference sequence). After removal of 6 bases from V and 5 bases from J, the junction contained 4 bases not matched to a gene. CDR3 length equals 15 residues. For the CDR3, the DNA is TGTGCCAGCAGCCTCGGGACTAGCGGGAGGGAGACCCAGTACTTC. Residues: CASSLGTSGRETQYF.

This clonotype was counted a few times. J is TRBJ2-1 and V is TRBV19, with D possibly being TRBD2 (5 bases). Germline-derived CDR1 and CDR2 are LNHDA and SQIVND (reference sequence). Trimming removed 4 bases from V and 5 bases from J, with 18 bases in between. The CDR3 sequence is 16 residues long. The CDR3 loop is CASSSIGERFDNEQFF. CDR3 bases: TGTGCCAGTAGTAGTATTGGGGAGAGGTTCGACAATGAGCAGTTCTTC.

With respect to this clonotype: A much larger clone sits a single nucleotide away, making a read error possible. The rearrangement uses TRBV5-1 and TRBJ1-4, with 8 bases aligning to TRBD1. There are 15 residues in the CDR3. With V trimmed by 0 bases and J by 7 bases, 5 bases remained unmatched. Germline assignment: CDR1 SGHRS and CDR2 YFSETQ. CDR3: CASSLGTGFTEKLFF. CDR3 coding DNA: TGCGCCAGCAGCTTGGGGACAGGGTTTACTGAAAAACTGTTTTTT.

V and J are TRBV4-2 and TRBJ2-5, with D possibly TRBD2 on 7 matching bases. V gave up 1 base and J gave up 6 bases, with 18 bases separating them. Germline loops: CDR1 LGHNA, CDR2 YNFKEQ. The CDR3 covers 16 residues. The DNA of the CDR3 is TGTGCCAGCAGCCAAGTGGACTTGGGGGGGCAGAAGACCCAGTACTTC. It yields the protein CASSQVDLGGQKTQYF.

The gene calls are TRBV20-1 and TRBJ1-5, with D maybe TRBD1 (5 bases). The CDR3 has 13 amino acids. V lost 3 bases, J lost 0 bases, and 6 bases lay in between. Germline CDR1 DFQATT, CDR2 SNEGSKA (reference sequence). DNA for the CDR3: TGCAGTGCTAGGGGGACTAGCAATCAGCCCCAGCATTTT. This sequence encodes CSARGTSNQPQHF.

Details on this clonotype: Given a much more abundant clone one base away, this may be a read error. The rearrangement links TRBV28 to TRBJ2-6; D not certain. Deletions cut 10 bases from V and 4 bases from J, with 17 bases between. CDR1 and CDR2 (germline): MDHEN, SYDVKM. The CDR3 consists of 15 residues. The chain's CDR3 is CANTSLKGGANVLTF. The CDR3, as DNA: TGTGCCAACACTTCCCTAAAAGGAGGGGCCAACGTCCTGACTTTC.

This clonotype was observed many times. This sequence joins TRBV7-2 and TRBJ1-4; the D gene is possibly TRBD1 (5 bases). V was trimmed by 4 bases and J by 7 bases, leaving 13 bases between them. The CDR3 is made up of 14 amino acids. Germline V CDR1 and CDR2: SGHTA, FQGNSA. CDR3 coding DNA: TGTGCCAGCAGCTCCCGACAGAGTGTTGAAAAACTGTTTTTT. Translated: CASSSRQSVEKLFF.

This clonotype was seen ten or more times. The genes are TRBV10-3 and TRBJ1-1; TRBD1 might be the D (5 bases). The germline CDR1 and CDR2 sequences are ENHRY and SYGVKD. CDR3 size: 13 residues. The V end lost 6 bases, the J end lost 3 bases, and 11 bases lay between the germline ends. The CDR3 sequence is CAIRGLQDTEAFF. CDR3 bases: TGTGCCATCAGAGGCCTACAGGACACTGAAGCTTTCTTT.

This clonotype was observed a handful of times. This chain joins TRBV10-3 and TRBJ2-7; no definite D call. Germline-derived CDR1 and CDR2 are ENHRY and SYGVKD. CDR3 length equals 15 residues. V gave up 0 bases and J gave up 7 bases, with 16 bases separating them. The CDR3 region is CAISESSGSLGEQYF. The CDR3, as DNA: TGTGCCATCAGTGAGTCCTCCGGCAGCCTGGGGGAGCAGTACTTC.